These 9 T cell receptor beta chains originate from one sample sequenced in a study of blood T cell repertoires in COVID-19. The table came from immunoSEQ multiplex PCR; TCRdb's copy has only in-frame clones and leaves some out. The data hold 60,000 to 70,000 clones, with 76% observed a single time. The sample comprised peripheral blood. The origin of the receptors is a woman older than 75 with acute or convalescent COVID-19.

In its sample, this clone was seen a few times. The CDR3: CASSLVEGGPTDTQYF. DNA for the CDR3: TGTGCCAGCAGTCTCGTAGAGGGAGGGCCCACAGATACGCAGTATTTT. This chain uses TRBV9 with TRBJ2-3; 7 bases agree with TRBD2. CDR3 size: 16 residues. V lost 5 bases, J lost 2 bases, and 11 bases stayed unmatched. The germline V gene has CDR1 SGDLS and CDR2 YYNGEE. The variable domain in full, completed from reference TRBV9 and TRBJ2-3, reads DSGVTQTPKHLITATGQRVTLRCSPRSGDLSVYWYQQSLDQGLQFLIQYYNGEERAKGNILERFSAQQFPDLHSELNLSSLELGDSALYFCASSLVEGGPTDTQYFGPGTRLTVL.

The J gene is TRBJ1-6, the V gene TRBV7-9; D not resolved. V lost 1 base and J 4 bases, leaving 11 bases between the germline ends. This CDR3 is built from 16 residues. The germline V gene has CDR1 SEHNR and CDR2 FQNEAQ (reference sequence). CDR3 bases: TGTGCCAGCAGCTTAGGAGCAGGATTTTATAATTCACCCCTCCACTTT. Translating gives CASSLGAGFYNSPLHF.

The V call is TRBV30, the J call TRBJ2-3; D possibly corresponds to TRBD2 (5 bases). V was trimmed by 4 bases and J by 9 bases, leaving 20 bases between them. Germline V gene sequence: CDR1 GTSNPN, CDR2 SVGIG (reference sequence). The CDR3 covers 14 residues. CDR3 DNA sequence: TGTGCCTGGACGAGCGGAGCGTGGAGTGGGACGCAGTATTTT. Translated: CAWTSGAWSGTQYF.

This clone was counted between two and nine times. The chain recombines TRBV15 with TRBJ1-6; 7 positions match TRBD1. CDR3 length equals 15 residues. Germline V CDR1 and CDR2: LNHNV, YYDKDF (reference sequence). V lost 0 bases, J lost 7 bases, and 3 bases stayed unmatched. The CDR3 nucleotides are TGTGCCACCAGCAGAGAGGGGACAGAAAATTCACCCCTCCACTTT. It encodes CATSREGTENSPLHF. Filled out from reference TRBV15 and TRBJ1-6, the complete variable domain reads DAMVIQNPRYQVTQFGKPVTLSCSQTLNHNVMYWYQQKSSQAPKLLFHYYDKDFNNEADTPDNFQSRRPNTSFCFLDIRSPGLGDTAMYLCATSREGTENSPLHFGNGTRLTVT.

This clone showed up just once. This chain uses TRBV28 with TRBJ1-1; TRBD1 might be the D (5 bases). This CDR3 region has 16 residues. Germline lookup yields CDR1 MDHEN and CDR2 SYDVKM. The V end lost 5 bases, the J end lost 1 base, and 17 bases lay between the germline ends. CDR3 residues: CASSTITRQTNTEAFF. Here the CDR3 DNA reads TGTGCCAGCAGTACCATAACTCGACAGACGAACACTGAAGCTTTCTTT. The whole variable domain, filled in from reference TRBV28 and TRBJ1-1, reads DVKVTQSSRYLVKRTGEKVFLECVQDMDHENMFWYRQDPGLGLRLIYFSYDVKMKEKGDIPEGYSVSREKKERFSLILESASTNQTSMYLCASSTITRQTNTEAFFGQGTRLTVV.

The chain carries TRBV30 and TRBJ1-2; D uncertain. Germline V gene data show CDR1 as GTSNPN and CDR2 as SVGIG (reference sequence). There are 13 residues in the CDR3. V was clipped by 0 bases and J by 4 bases, with 9 bases between them. The CDR3 nucleotides are TGTGCCTGGAGTGTCAGGAACTTCTATGGCTACACCTTC. Protein: CAWSVRNFYGYTF.

The V call is TRBV19, the J call TRBJ2-1; D remains ambiguous. CDR1 and CDR2 from the germline V gene are LNHDA and SQIVND (reference sequence). V was cut by 5 bases and J by 10 bases, with 9 bases left in between. The CDR3 consists of 11 residues. This chain's CDR3 is CASSVFGEQFF. CDR3 nucleotides: TGTGCCAGTAGTGTCTTCGGGGAGCAGTTCTTC. Supplemented by reference TRBV19 and TRBJ2-1, the full variable domain reads DGGITQSPKYLFRKEGQNVTLSCEQNLNHDAMYWYRQDPGQGLRLIYYSQIVNDFQKGDIAEGYSVSREKKESFPLTVTSAQKNPTAFYLCASSVFGEQFFGPGTRLTVL.

This clone was detected a few times. The chain joins TRBV6-6 to TRBJ2-7, with D maybe TRBD1 (6 bases). From germline, CDR1 is MNHNY and CDR2 SVGAGI (reference sequence). The V end was cut by 11 bases, the J end by 4 bases, with 12 bases between. The CDR3 consists of 11 residues. Here the CDR3 DNA reads TGTGCCTGTAGGGACAAATACGAGCAGTACTTC. It codes for CACRDKYEQYF.

This clone was detected ten times or more. The chain links TRBV9 to TRBJ2-7; TRBD2 might be the D (5 bases). In germline, CDR1 is SGDLS, CDR2 YYNGEE. CDR3 length: 9 residues. V lost 10 bases and J 6 bases, leaving 8 bases between the germline ends. In DNA, the CDR3 is TGTGCCTACCGGGGCGAGCAGTACTTC. Translation: CAYRGEQYF. The variable domain in full, with the rest retrieved from reference TRBV9 and TRBJ2-7, is DSGVTQTPKHLITATGQRVTLRCSPRSGDLSVYWYQQSLDQGLQFLIQYYNGEERAKGNILERFSAQQFPDLHSELNLSSLELGDSALYFCAYRGEQYFGPGTRLTVT.